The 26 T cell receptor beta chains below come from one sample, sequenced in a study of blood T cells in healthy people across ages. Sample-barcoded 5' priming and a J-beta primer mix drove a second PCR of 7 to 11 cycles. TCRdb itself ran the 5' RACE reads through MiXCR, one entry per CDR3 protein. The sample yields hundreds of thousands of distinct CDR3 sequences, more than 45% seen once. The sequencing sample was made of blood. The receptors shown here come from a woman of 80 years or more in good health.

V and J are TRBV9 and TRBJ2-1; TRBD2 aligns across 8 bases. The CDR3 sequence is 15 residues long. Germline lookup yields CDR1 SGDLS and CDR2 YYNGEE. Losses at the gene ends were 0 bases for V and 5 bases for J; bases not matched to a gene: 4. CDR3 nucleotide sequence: TGTGCCAGCAGCGTAGATGGGACTAGACACAATGAGCAGTTCTTC. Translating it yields CASSVDGTRHNEQFF. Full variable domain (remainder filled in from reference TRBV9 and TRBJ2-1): DSGVTQTPKHLITATGQRVTLRCSPRSGDLSVYWYQQSLDQGLQFLIQYYNGEERAKGNILERFSAQQFPDLHSELNLSSLELGDSALYFCASSVDGTRHNEQFFGPGTRLTVL.

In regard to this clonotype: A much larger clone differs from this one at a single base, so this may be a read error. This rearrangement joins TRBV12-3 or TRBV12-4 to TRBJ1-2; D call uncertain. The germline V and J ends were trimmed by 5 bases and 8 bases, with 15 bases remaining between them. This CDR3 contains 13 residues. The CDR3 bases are TGTGCCAGCAGTGTCCTTCAAGGGAAGGGCTACACCTTC. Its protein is CASSVLQGKGYTF.

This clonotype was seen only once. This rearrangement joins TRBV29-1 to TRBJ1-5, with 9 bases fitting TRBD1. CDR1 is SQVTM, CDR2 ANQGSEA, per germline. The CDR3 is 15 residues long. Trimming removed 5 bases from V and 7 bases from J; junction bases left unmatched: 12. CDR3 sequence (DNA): TGCAGCGTTACAGAGGTACAGGGGGCCGGGCAGCCCCAGCATTTT. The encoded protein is CSVTEVQGAGQPQHF.

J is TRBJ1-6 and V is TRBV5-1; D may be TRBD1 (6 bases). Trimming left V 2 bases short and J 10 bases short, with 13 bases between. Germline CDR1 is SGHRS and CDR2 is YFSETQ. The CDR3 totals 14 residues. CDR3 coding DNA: TGCGCCAGCAGCTTCCAGGGGATTCCGTCACCCCTCCACTTT. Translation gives CASSFQGIPSPLHF. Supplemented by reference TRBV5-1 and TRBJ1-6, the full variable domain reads KAGVTQTPRYLIKTRGQQVTLSCSPISGHRSVSWYQQTPGQGLQFLFEYFSETQRNKGNFPGRFSGRQFSNSRSEMNVSTLELGDSALYLCASSFQGIPSPLHFGNGTRLTVT.

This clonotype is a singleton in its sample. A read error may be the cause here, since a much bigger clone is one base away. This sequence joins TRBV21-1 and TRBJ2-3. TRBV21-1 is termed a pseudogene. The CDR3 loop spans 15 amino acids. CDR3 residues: CASSNLSPKPDAQYF. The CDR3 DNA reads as TGTGCCAGCAGCAATTTGTCGCCTAAACCAGATGCGCAGTATTTT.

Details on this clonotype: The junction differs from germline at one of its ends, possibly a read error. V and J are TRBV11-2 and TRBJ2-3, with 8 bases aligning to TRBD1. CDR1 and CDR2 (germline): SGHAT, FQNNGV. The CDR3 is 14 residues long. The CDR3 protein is CVSSWTGPTDTQYF. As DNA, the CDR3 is TGTGTCAGCAGCTGGACAGGGCCGACAGATACGCAGTATTTT.

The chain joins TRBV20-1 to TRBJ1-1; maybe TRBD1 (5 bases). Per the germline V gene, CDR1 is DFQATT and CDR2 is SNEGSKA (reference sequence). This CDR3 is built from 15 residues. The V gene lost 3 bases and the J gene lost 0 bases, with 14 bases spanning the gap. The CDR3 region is CSASRDGTVNTEAFF. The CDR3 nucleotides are TGCAGTGCTAGCCGGGACGGTACCGTGAACACTGAAGCTTTCTTT.

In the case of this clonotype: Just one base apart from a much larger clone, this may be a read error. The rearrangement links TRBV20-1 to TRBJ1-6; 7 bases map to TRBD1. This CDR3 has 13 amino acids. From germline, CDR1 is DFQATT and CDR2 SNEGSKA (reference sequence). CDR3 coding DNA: TGCAATGCCGAGGACAGGATCAATTCACCCCTCCACTTT. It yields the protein CNAEDRINSPLHF.

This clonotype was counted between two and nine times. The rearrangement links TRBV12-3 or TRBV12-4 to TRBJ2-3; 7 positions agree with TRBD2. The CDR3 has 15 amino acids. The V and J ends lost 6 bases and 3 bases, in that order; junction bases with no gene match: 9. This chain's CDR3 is CASSRREAGTDTQYF. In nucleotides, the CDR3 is TGTGCCAGCAGCCGACGCGAAGCGGGGACAGATACGCAGTATTTT.

The CDR3 is CASSQDHLGDRVAYEQYF. As DNA, the CDR3 is TGCGCCAGCAGCCAAGATCATTTAGGGGACAGGGTCGCCTACGAGCAGTACTTC. The chain uses TRBV4-3 and TRBJ2-4, with TRBD1 matching 9 bases. The last part of the DNA fits TRBJ2-7 better; the J call may be wrong. Germline CDR1 and CDR2: LGHNA and YSLEER. The CDR3 contains 18 residues.

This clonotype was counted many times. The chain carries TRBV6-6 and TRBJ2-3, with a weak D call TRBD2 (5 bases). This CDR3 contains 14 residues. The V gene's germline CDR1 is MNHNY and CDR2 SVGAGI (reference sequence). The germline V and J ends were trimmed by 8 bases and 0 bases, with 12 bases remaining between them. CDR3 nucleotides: TGTGCCAGCGGGGAGAGAGCTAGCACAGATACGCAGTATTTT. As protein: CASGERASTDTQYF.

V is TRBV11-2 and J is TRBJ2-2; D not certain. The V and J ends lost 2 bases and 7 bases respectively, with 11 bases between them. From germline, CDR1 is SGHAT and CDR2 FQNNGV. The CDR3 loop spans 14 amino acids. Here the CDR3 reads CASSLSWAVGELFF. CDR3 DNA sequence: TGTGCCAGCAGCTTATCGTGGGCGGTCGGGGAGCTGTTTTTT.

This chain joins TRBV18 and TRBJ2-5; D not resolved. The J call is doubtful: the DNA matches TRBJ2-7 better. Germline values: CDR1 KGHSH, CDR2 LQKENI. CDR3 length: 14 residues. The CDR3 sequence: CASSPPSPRYEQYF. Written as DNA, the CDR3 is TGTGCCAGCTCACCACCTAGCCCGAGATACGAGCAGTACTTC.

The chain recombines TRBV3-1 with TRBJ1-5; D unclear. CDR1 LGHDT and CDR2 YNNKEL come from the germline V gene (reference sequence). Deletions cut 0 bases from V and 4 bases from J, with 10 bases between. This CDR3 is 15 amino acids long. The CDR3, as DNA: TGTGCCAGCAGCCAAGATCCCCGCCCTAATCAGCCCCAGCATTTT. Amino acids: CASSQDPRPNQPQHF.

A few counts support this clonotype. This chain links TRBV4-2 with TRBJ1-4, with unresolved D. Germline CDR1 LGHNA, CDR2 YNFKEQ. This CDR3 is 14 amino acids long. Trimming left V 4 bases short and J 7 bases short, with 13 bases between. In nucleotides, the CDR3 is TGTGCCAGCAGCCGATTTGGAGCAAGTGAAAAACTGTTTTTT. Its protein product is CASSRFGASEKLFF.

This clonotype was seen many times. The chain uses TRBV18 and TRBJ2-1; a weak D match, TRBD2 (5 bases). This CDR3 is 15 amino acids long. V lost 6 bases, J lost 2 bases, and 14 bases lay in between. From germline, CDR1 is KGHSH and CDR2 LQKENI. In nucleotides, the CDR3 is TGTGCCAGCTCCCCCGGGATTGACGCCTACAATGAGCAGTTCTTC. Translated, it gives CASSPGIDAYNEQFF.

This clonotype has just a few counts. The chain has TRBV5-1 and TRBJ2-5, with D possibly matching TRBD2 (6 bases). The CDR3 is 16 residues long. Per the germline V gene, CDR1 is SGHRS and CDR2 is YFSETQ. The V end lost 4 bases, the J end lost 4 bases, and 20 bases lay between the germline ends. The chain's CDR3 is CASSTGLGQVIETQYF. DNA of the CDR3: TGCGCCAGCAGCACGGGACTTGGGCAAGTTATAGAGACCCAGTACTTC. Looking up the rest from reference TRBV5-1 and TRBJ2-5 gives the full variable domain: KAGVTQTPRYLIKTRGQQVTLSCSPISGHRSVSWYQQTPGQGLQFLFEYFSETQRNKGNFPGRFSGRQFSNSRSEMNVSTLELGDSALYLCASSTGLGQVIETQYFGPGTRLLVL.

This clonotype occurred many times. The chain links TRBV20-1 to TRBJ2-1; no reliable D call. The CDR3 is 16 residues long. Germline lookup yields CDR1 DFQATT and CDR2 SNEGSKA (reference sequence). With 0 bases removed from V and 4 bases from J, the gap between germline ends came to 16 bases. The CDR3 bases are TGCAGTGCTAGAGACTTAAGGGTTAGTAAGTACAATGAGCAGTTCTTC. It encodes CSARDLRVSKYNEQFF.

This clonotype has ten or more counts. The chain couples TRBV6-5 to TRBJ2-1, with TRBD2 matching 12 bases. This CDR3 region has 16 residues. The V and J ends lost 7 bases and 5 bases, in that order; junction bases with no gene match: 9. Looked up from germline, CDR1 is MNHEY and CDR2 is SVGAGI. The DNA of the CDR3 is TGTGCCAGCATTCGAACTAGCGGGGGGTATAACAATGAGCAGTTCTTC. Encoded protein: CASIRTSGGYNNEQFF.

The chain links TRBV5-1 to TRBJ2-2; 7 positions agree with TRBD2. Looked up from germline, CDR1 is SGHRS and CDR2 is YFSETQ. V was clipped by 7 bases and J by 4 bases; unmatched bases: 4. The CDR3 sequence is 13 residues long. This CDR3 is CASRSGVTGELFF. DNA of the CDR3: TGCGCCAGCCGGAGCGGGGTCACCGGGGAGCTGTTTTTT.

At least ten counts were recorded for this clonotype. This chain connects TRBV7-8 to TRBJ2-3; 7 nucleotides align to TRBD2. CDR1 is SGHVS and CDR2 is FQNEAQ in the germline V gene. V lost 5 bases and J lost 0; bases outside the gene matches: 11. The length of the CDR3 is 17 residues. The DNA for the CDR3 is TGTGCCAGCAGCCCGCCCCACGGGCGGGGGAGCACAGATACGCAGTATTTT. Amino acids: CASSPPHGRGSTDTQYF.

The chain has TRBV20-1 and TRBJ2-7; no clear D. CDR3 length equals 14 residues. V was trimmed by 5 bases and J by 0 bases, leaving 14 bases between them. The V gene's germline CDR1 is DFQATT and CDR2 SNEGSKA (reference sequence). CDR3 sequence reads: CSAPDGGNSYEQYF. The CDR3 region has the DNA TGCAGTGCTCCAGACGGTGGGAACTCCTACGAGCAGTACTTC.

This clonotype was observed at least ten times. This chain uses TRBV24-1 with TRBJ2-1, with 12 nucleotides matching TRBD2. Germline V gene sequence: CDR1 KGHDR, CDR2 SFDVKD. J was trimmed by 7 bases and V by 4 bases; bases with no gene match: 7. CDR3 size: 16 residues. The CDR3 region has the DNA TGTGCCACCAGTGACCGGACTAGCGGGGAATTTAATGAGCAGTTCTTC. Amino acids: CATSDRTSGEFNEQFF.

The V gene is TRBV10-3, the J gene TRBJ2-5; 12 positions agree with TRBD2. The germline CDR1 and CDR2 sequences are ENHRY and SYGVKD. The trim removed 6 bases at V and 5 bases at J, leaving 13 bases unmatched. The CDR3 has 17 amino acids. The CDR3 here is CAISAGLAGHQGETQYF. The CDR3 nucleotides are TGTGCCATCAGCGCGGGACTAGCGGGTCATCAAGGGGAGACCCAGTACTTC.

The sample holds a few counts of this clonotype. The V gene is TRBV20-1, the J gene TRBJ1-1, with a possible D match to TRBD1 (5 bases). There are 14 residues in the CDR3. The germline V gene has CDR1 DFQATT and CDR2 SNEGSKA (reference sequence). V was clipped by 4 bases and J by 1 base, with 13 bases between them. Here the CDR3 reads CSATSGLTNTEAFF. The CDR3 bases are TGCAGTGCTACGTCGGGACTGACGAACACTGAAGCTTTCTTT.

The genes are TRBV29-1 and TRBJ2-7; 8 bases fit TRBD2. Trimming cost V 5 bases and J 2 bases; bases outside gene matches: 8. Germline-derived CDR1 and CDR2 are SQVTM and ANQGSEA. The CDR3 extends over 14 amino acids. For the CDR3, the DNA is TGCAGCGTTCCGAGTAGCGGGAAGCCCTACGAGCAGTACTTC. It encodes CSVPSSGKPYEQYF.